The clone carrying this T cell receptor (beta chain) was recorded once. The repertoire was sequenced with immunoSEQ multiplex PCR; TCRdb's copy has only in-frame clones and lacks some. The data contain around 1.1 million clones, 70% to 85% of them singletons. Trimming took off 0 bases at V and 6 bases at J, with 9 bases between the two ends. The germline V gene has CDR1 SGDLS and CDR2 YYNGEE. The CDR3 loop spans 14 amino acids. The data belong to a study of shared clonotypes between healthy human individuals. The chain has TRBV9 and TRBJ1-4, with D unresolved. The sequenced material came from memory CD4+ T cells from PBMCs. The subset denotes: CD45RA-negative fraction. This TCR came from a man aged 18 to 30 in good health. Some clones in this sample may be carry-over from other donors' samples. CDR3 sequence: CASSVGQWDEKLFF. CDR3 bases: TGTGCCAGCAGCGTAGGTCAGTGGGATGAAAAACTGTTTTTT. Together with reference TRBV9 and TRBJ1-4, the CDR3 gives the full variable domain: DSGVTQTPKHLITATGQRVTLRCSPRSGDLSVYWYQQSLDQGLQFLIQYYNGEERAKGNILERFSAQQFPDLHSELNLSSLELGDSALYFCASSVGQWDEKLFFGSGTQLSVL.